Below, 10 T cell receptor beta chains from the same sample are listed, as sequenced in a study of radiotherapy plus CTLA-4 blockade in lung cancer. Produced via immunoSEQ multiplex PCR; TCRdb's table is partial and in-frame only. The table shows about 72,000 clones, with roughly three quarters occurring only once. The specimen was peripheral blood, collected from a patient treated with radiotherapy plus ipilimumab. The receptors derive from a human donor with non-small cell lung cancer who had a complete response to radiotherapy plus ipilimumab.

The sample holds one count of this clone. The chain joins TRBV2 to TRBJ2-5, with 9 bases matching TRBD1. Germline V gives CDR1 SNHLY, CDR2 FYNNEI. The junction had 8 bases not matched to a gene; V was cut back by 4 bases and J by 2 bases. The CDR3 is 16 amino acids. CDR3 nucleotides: TGTGCCAGCAGTGGCCAAGACAGGGGGAATCAAGAGACCCAGTACTTC. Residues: CASSGQDRGNQETQYF.

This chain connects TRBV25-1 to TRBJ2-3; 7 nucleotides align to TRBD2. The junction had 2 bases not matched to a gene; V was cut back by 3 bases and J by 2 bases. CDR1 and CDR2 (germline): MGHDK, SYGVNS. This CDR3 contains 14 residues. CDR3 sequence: CASSDRLATDTQYF. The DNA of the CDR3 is TGTGCCAGCAGTGATCGACTAGCCACAGATACGCAGTATTTT.

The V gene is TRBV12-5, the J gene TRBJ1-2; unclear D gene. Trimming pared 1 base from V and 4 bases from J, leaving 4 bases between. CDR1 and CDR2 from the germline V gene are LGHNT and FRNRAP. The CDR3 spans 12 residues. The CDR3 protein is CASGLESYGYTF. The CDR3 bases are TGTGCTAGTGGTTTGGAGAGCTATGGCTACACCTTC.

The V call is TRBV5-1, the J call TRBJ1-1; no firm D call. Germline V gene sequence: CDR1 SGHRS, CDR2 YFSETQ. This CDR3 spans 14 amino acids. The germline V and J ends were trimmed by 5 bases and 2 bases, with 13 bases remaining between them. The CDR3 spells CASRTTARNTEAFF. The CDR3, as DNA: TGCGCCAGCAGGACAACGGCGCGCAACACTGAAGCTTTCTTT.

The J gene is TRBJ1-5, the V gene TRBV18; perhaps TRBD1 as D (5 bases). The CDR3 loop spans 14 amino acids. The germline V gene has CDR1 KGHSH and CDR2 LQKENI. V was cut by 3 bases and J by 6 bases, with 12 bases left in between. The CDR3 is CASSPGQGVQPQHF. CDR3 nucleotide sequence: TGTGCCAGCTCACCGGGTCAGGGTGTTCAGCCCCAGCATTTT. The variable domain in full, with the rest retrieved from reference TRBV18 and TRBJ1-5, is NAGVMQNPRHLVRRRGQEARLRCSPMKGHSHVYWYRQLPEEGLKFMVYLQKENIIDESGMPKERFSAEFPKEGPSILRIQQVVRGDSAAYFCASSPGQGVQPQHFGDGTRLSIL.

CDR3 sequence (DNA): TGTGCCAGCAGTTCCCCCTCGACAGCCCTCATTCAGTACTTC. This sequence encodes CASSSPSTALIQYF. This chain connects TRBV28 to TRBJ2-4, with D possibly TRBD1 on 5 matching bases. The germline gives CDR1 MDHEN, CDR2 SYDVKM. The CDR3 covers 14 residues. The ends were cut back, 4 bases at V and 9 bases at J, with 16 bases in the middle.

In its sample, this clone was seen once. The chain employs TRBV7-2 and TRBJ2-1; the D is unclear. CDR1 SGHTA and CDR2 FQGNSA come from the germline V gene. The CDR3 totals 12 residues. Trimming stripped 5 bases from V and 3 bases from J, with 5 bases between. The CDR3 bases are TGTGCCAGCAGCCTTTACTACAATGAGCAGTTCTTC. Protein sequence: CASSLYYNEQFF.

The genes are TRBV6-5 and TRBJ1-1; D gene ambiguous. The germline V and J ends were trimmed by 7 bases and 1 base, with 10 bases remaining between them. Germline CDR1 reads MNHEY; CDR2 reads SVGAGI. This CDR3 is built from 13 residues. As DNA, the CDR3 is TGTGCCAGCATGCATAGAGAGAACACTGAAGCTTTCTTT. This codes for CASMHRENTEAFF.

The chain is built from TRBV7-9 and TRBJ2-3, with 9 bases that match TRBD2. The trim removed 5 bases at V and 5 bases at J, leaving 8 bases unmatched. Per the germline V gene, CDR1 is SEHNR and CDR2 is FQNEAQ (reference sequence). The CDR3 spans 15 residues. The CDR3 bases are TGTGCCAGCAGCCCGAGGACTAGCGCCATAGATACGCAGTATTTT. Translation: CASSPRTSAIDTQYF.

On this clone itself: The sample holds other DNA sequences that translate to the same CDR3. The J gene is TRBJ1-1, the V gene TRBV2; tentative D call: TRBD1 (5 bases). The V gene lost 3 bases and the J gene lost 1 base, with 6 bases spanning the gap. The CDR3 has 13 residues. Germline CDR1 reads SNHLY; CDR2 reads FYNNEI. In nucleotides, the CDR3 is TGTGCCAGCAGTGAGGGGCGGAACACTGAAGCTTTCTTT. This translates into CASSEGRNTEAFF.